Shown below are 14 T cell receptor beta chains from a single sample sequenced in a study of blood T cell repertoires in COVID-19. Some clones are missing from TCRdb's copy, which holds only in-frame ones; the method was immunoSEQ multiplex PCR. The sample holds fewer than 200,000 clones, over 80% seen once. The material sequenced was PBMCs or T cells enriched from blood (not recorded which). The receptor source for this set is a woman in her 50s who had recovered from COVID-19.

The rearrangement links TRBV2 to TRBJ2-2; 10 bases are shared with TRBD2. Per germline, CDR1 SNHLY and CDR2 FYNNEI. This CDR3 comprises 16 residues. The V gene end was trimmed by 6 bases and the J gene end by 1 base; junction bases not matched to a gene: 5. The CDR3: CASRKPSGGNTGELFF. The CDR3 DNA reads as TGTGCCAGCAGGAAACCTAGCGGGGGGAACACCGGGGAGCTGTTTTTT.

CDR3: CASSLAAGNYGYTF. In nucleotides, the CDR3 is TGTGCCAGCAGCTTAGCCGCAGGGAACTATGGCTACACCTTC. The V and J genes are TRBV7-9 and TRBJ1-2, with D maybe TRBD1 (5 bases). From germline, CDR1 is SEHNR and CDR2 FQNEAQ (reference sequence). The CDR3 is made up of 14 amino acids. V was trimmed by 0 bases and J by 2 bases, leaving 7 bases between them. The whole variable domain, remainder taken from reference TRBV7-9 and TRBJ1-2, is DTGVSQNPRHKITKRGQNVTFRCDPISEHNRLYWYRQTLGQGPEFLTYFQNEAQLEKSRLLSDRFSAERPKGSFSTLEIQRTEQGDSAMYLCASSLAAGNYGYTFGSGTRLTVV.

Here the CDR3 DNA reads TGTGCCAGCAGCCAAGTAGTAGCGGGGGCCGTGGGTGAGCAGTTCTTC. Translation: CASSQVVAGAVGEQFF. The rearrangement uses TRBV4-2 and TRBJ2-1; the match to TRBD2 covers 9 bases. This CDR3 is built from 16 residues. Germline-derived CDR1 and CDR2 are LGHNA and YNFKEQ. V lost 1 base to trimming and J lost 9 bases; unmatched junction nucleotides: 10.

This clone was seen only once. The V and J genes are TRBV2 and TRBJ2-7, with 10 positions matching TRBD2. V shed 6 bases, J shed 7 bases, and the junction held 6 bases outside the gene matches. Germline values: CDR1 SNHLY, CDR2 FYNNEI. The CDR3 has 13 amino acids. CDR3 amino acids: CASSASGSREQYV. CDR3 nucleotide sequence: TGTGCCAGCAGCGCTAGCGGGAGTAGGGAGCAGTACGTC.

V usage is TRBV6-5 and J usage is TRBJ1-6; the D gene is possibly TRBD1 (5 bases). V lost 7 bases, J lost 9 bases, and 19 bases lay in between. Per germline, CDR1 MNHEY and CDR2 SVGAGI. The CDR3 length is 15 residues. The CDR3 loop reads CASIGREGVFSPLHF. DNA for the CDR3: TGTGCCAGCATAGGCAGGGAAGGGGTATTTTCACCCCTCCACTTT.

This clone was found once. The chain combines TRBV7-2 with TRBJ2-3, with 8 bases matching TRBD2. V shed 3 bases, J shed 6 bases, and the junction held 5 bases outside the gene matches. Per the germline V gene, CDR1 is SGHTA and CDR2 is FQGNSA. CDR3 length equals 14 residues. The CDR3: CASSFGGGIDTQYF. CDR3 bases: TGTGCCAGCAGCTTCGGGGGGGGCATCGATACGCAGTATTTT.

The chain uses TRBV6-2 or TRBV6-3 and TRBJ2-2, with 8 bases identical to TRBD1. The V and J ends lost 4 bases and 7 bases, in that order; junction bases with no gene match: 8. The length of the CDR3 is 15 residues. In germline, CDR1 is MNHEY, CDR2 SVGEGT. The CDR3 loop reads CASSSQQGGFGELFF. CDR3 coding DNA: TGTGCCAGCAGTTCACAACAGGGGGGCTTCGGGGAGCTGTTTTTT.

This clone was observed a single time. The chain has TRBV30 and TRBJ1-2; possible D gene TRBD1, 5 bases. CDR1 is GTSNPN and CDR2 is SVGIG in the germline V gene (reference sequence). V was pared by 5 bases and J by 2 bases, with 15 bases between. The CDR3 contains 14 residues. CDR3: CAWGSGVVNYGYTF. The CDR3 DNA sequence: TGTGCCTGGGGATCGGGGGTTGTCAACTATGGCTACACCTTC.

The CDR3 DNA follows: TGTGCCAGCAGTAGCGGGGGGGCTTCCTACGAGCAGTACGTC. Its protein is CASSSGGASYEQYV. J is TRBJ2-7 and V is TRBV6-5; 10 bases line up with TRBD2. V was clipped by 5 bases and J by 1 base; unmatched bases: 2. The CDR3 is made up of 14 amino acids. Germline-derived CDR1 and CDR2 are MNHEY and SVGAGI.

V gene TRBV12-5 combines with J gene TRBJ2-2; D is undetermined. V lost 4 bases and J 6 bases, leaving 6 bases between the germline ends. CDR3 length: 12 residues. Germline CDR1 is LGHNT and CDR2 is FRNRAP. In nucleotides, the CDR3 is TGTGCTAGTGGTTCCTTCGCCGGGGAGCTGTTTTTT. It encodes CASGSFAGELFF.

V is TRBV5-1 and J is TRBJ1-3; no clear D gene. Per germline, CDR1 SGHRS and CDR2 YFSETQ. The V end lost 0 bases, the J end lost 2 bases, and 18 bases lay between the germline ends. CDR3 length: 18 residues. Written as DNA, the CDR3 is TGCGCCAGCAGCTTGGCACCGGTCGGAACGGGTCCTGGAAACACCATATATTTT. Amino acid sequence: CASSLAPVGTGPGNTIYF. Combining the CDR3 with reference TRBV5-1 and TRBJ1-3 gives the whole variable domain KAGVTQTPRYLIKTRGQQVTLSCSPISGHRSVSWYQQTPGQGLQFLFEYFSETQRNKGNFPGRFSGRQFSNSRSEMNVSTLELGDSALYLCASSLAPVGTGPGNTIYFGEGSWLTVV.

This chain uses TRBV5-6 with TRBJ1-5; the D is unclear. This CDR3 is built from 12 residues. Germline V CDR1 and CDR2: SGHDT, YYEEEE. Deletions cut 4 bases from V and 5 bases from J, with 7 bases between. The CDR3 bases are TGTGCCAGCAGCGCGGTCGATCAGCCCCAGCATTTT. This sequence encodes CASSAVDQPQHF.

The chain carries TRBV5-5 and TRBJ1-6; D might be TRBD1 (5 bases). The germline gives CDR1 SGHKS, CDR2 YYEKEE (reference sequence). Trimming stripped 0 bases from V and 10 bases from J, with 14 bases between. The CDR3 loop spans 15 amino acids. The CDR3 sequence: CASSLGVPGQSPLHF. In DNA form, the CDR3 reads TGTGCCAGCAGCTTGGGGGTTCCTGGACAATCACCCCTCCACTTT.

The chain recombines TRBV11-2 with TRBJ1-1; D uncertain. Germline V gene sequence: CDR1 SGHAT, CDR2 FQNNGV. The CDR3 covers 15 residues. V lost 0 bases and J lost 2, with 10 bases in between. The CDR3 protein is CASSLEAVANTEAFF. The CDR3 nucleotides are TGTGCCAGCAGCTTAGAGGCCGTCGCAAACACTGAAGCTTTCTTT.